This T cell receptor beta chain was identified during a study of metastatic and nonmetastatic thyroid tumors. Study at large: The authors compared repertoires across blood and tumor or nodule tissue from malignant and benign thyroid patients.

This clone occurred once. Patients were all untreated before their thyroid surgery. This CDR3 contains 14 residues. The V gene's germline CDR1 is KGHSH and CDR2 LQKENI. V lost 5 bases, J lost 4 bases, and 3 bases stayed unmatched. Using MiXCR, TCRdb re-called clones from the PCR reads. Of roughly 20,000 clones listed, around 18% were seen once; the top ten hold 2.5% to 3%. Input material: adjacent normal tissue. The gene calls are TRBV18 and TRBJ2-3; 10 nucleotides line up with TRBD1. This sequence was found in a male donor with papillary thyroid cancer or a benign thyroid nodule (not recorded which). Some clones in this sample may be carry-over from other donors' samples. The CDR3 reads CASSSTGGSDTQYF. In DNA, the CDR3 is TGTGCCAGCTCATCGACAGGGGGCTCAGATACGCAGTATTTT. The variable domain in full, with the rest retrieved from reference TRBV18 and TRBJ2-3, is NAGVMQNPRHLVRRRGQEARLRCSPMKGHSHVYWYRQLPEEGLKFMVYLQKENIIDESGMPKERFSAEFPKEGPSILRIQQVVRGDSAAYFCASSSTGGSDTQYFGPGTRLTVL.